The sequence of this T cell receptor (beta chain) was determined in a study of T cells in Graves' hyperthyroidism and ophthalmopathy. Study at large: Specimen type is peripheral blood, collected at initial diagnosis prior to any treatment. Findings of the study overall: Most thyroid-expanded clonotypes above 0.001 were also found in blood.

CDR1 and CDR2 from the germline V gene are SQVTM and ANQGSEA. The CDR3 has 14 amino acids. The junction had 9 bases not matched to a gene; V was cut back by 6 bases and J by 6 bases. It was RNA transcripts that yielded the amplified TCR beta CDR3 regions. The HTBI primer set served for first-round RT-PCR of the TCR CDR3. TCRdb used MiXCR to reprocess the multiplex PCR reads, holding one entry per CDR3 protein. The sample has some 350,000 distinct CDR3 sequences, approximately 19% seen once. This clonotype was found a few times. Its specificity is unknown. The clonotype comes from a woman between 18 and 29 years old with Graves' hyperthyroidism. Sequencing was done on a sample of blood. The chain uses TRBV29-1 and TRBJ2-2; TRBD2 aligns across 8 bases. The CDR3 protein is CSVHTSGVAGELFF. CDR3 coding DNA: TGCAGCGTGCATACTAGCGGCGTGGCCGGGGAGCTGTTTTTT.